This T cell receptor beta chain emerged from a study of OX40 agonist ivuxolimab in advanced cancers. The table lists this clone with a count of one. Produced via immunoSEQ multiplex PCR; TCRdb's table is partial and in-frame only. This table has 15,000 to 20,000 clones, around 80% appearing once. CDR3 length: 15 amino acids. Unmatched junction bases numbered 10, after V lost 6 bases and J lost 3 bases. The V gene's germline CDR1 is MDHEN and CDR2 SYDVKM. The clonotype was recovered from an adult with an advanced solid tumor such as melanoma, head and neck, liver or kidney cancer. This material consisted of CD4+ or CD8+ T cells sorted from blood, taken in a trial of the OX40 agonist ivuxolimab. V usage is TRBV28 and J usage is TRBJ2-5; 7 bases match TRBD2. In nucleotides, the CDR3 is TGTGCCAGCAGGGAGGGGAGGGAGAAGGAAGAGACCCAGTACTTC. It specifies CASREGREKEETQYF. The full variable domain, its missing parts supplied by reference TRBV28 and TRBJ2-5, is DVKVTQSSRYLVKRTGEKVFLECVQDMDHENMFWYRQDPGLGLRLIYFSYDVKMKEKGDIPEGYSVSREKKERFSLILESASTNQTSMYLCASREGREKEETQYFGPGTRLLVL.